Following are 6 T cell receptor beta chains from one sample sequenced in a study of blood T cell repertoires in COVID-19. Measured with immunoSEQ multiplex PCR; TCRdb has only the in-frame clones, and not every one. The data show approximately 200,000 clones, roughly 82% seen once. Sequenced material: PBMCs or T cells enriched from blood (not recorded which). Receptors were obtained from a man aged 40-55 years who had recovered from COVID-19.

The V call is TRBV4-2, the J call TRBJ2-2; TRBD2 is a possible D gene (5 bases). Germline CDR1 LGHNA, CDR2 YNFKEQ. The V end was cut by 3 bases, the J end by 7 bases, with 9 bases between. The CDR3 extends over 13 amino acids. This CDR3 reads CASSQEVFGELFF. In nucleotides, the CDR3 is TGTGCCAGCAGCCAGGAGGTTTTCGGGGAGCTGTTTTTT.

The chain recombines TRBV11-2 with TRBJ2-1; 10 bases map to TRBD2. The CDR3 has 17 amino acids. V dropped 5 bases and J dropped 9; count of bases not matched to a gene: 16. Germline lookup yields CDR1 SGHAT and CDR2 FQNNGV. The CDR3 is CASSVSGRTSAVVEQFF. Written as DNA, the CDR3 is TGTGCCAGCAGCGTTAGCGGGAGGACCTCCGCGGTGGTTGAGCAGTTCTTC.

This chain links TRBV4-1 with TRBJ1-3; D gene uncertain. The CDR3 sequence is 15 residues long. Looked up from germline, CDR1 is MGHRA and CDR2 is YSYEKL. Trimming removed 0 bases at V and 0 bases at J, with 6 bases between. The CDR3 here is CASSQETVSGNTIYF. The DNA for the CDR3 is TGCGCCAGCAGCCAAGAAACAGTCTCTGGAAACACCATATATTTT.

The genes are TRBV4-1 and TRBJ2-3, with 14 bases lining up with TRBD2. J lost 7 bases, V lost 3 bases, and 12 bases had no gene match. The CDR3 is made up of 18 amino acids. Germline loops: CDR1 MGHRA, CDR2 YSYEKL. The DNA of the CDR3 is TGCGCCAGCAGCCATGGCGGGACTAGCGGGAGTTACGGAAATACGCAGTATTTT. Residues: CASSHGGTSGSYGNTQYF.

This clone is a singleton in its sample. The J gene is TRBJ1-5, the V gene TRBV7-2; possible D gene TRBD1, 6 bases. Germline CDR1 SGHTA, CDR2 FQGNSA. The germline V and J ends were trimmed by 1 base and 7 bases, with 8 bases remaining between them. This CDR3 has 13 amino acids. The CDR3 bases are TGTGCCAGCAGCTTAGAGGGGGGGCAGCCCCAGCATTTT. Translating it yields CASSLEGGQPQHF.

CDR3 DNA sequence: TGTGCCAGTAGTGACCCCGGACATTCGAACACTGAAGCTTTCTTT. It yields the protein CASSDPGHSNTEAFF. The genes are TRBV19 and TRBJ1-1; D perhaps matches TRBD1 (5 bases). This CDR3 region has 15 residues. Trimming took off 5 bases at V and 1 base at J, with 14 bases between the two ends. Germline V gene data show CDR1 as LNHDA and CDR2 as SQIVND (reference sequence).